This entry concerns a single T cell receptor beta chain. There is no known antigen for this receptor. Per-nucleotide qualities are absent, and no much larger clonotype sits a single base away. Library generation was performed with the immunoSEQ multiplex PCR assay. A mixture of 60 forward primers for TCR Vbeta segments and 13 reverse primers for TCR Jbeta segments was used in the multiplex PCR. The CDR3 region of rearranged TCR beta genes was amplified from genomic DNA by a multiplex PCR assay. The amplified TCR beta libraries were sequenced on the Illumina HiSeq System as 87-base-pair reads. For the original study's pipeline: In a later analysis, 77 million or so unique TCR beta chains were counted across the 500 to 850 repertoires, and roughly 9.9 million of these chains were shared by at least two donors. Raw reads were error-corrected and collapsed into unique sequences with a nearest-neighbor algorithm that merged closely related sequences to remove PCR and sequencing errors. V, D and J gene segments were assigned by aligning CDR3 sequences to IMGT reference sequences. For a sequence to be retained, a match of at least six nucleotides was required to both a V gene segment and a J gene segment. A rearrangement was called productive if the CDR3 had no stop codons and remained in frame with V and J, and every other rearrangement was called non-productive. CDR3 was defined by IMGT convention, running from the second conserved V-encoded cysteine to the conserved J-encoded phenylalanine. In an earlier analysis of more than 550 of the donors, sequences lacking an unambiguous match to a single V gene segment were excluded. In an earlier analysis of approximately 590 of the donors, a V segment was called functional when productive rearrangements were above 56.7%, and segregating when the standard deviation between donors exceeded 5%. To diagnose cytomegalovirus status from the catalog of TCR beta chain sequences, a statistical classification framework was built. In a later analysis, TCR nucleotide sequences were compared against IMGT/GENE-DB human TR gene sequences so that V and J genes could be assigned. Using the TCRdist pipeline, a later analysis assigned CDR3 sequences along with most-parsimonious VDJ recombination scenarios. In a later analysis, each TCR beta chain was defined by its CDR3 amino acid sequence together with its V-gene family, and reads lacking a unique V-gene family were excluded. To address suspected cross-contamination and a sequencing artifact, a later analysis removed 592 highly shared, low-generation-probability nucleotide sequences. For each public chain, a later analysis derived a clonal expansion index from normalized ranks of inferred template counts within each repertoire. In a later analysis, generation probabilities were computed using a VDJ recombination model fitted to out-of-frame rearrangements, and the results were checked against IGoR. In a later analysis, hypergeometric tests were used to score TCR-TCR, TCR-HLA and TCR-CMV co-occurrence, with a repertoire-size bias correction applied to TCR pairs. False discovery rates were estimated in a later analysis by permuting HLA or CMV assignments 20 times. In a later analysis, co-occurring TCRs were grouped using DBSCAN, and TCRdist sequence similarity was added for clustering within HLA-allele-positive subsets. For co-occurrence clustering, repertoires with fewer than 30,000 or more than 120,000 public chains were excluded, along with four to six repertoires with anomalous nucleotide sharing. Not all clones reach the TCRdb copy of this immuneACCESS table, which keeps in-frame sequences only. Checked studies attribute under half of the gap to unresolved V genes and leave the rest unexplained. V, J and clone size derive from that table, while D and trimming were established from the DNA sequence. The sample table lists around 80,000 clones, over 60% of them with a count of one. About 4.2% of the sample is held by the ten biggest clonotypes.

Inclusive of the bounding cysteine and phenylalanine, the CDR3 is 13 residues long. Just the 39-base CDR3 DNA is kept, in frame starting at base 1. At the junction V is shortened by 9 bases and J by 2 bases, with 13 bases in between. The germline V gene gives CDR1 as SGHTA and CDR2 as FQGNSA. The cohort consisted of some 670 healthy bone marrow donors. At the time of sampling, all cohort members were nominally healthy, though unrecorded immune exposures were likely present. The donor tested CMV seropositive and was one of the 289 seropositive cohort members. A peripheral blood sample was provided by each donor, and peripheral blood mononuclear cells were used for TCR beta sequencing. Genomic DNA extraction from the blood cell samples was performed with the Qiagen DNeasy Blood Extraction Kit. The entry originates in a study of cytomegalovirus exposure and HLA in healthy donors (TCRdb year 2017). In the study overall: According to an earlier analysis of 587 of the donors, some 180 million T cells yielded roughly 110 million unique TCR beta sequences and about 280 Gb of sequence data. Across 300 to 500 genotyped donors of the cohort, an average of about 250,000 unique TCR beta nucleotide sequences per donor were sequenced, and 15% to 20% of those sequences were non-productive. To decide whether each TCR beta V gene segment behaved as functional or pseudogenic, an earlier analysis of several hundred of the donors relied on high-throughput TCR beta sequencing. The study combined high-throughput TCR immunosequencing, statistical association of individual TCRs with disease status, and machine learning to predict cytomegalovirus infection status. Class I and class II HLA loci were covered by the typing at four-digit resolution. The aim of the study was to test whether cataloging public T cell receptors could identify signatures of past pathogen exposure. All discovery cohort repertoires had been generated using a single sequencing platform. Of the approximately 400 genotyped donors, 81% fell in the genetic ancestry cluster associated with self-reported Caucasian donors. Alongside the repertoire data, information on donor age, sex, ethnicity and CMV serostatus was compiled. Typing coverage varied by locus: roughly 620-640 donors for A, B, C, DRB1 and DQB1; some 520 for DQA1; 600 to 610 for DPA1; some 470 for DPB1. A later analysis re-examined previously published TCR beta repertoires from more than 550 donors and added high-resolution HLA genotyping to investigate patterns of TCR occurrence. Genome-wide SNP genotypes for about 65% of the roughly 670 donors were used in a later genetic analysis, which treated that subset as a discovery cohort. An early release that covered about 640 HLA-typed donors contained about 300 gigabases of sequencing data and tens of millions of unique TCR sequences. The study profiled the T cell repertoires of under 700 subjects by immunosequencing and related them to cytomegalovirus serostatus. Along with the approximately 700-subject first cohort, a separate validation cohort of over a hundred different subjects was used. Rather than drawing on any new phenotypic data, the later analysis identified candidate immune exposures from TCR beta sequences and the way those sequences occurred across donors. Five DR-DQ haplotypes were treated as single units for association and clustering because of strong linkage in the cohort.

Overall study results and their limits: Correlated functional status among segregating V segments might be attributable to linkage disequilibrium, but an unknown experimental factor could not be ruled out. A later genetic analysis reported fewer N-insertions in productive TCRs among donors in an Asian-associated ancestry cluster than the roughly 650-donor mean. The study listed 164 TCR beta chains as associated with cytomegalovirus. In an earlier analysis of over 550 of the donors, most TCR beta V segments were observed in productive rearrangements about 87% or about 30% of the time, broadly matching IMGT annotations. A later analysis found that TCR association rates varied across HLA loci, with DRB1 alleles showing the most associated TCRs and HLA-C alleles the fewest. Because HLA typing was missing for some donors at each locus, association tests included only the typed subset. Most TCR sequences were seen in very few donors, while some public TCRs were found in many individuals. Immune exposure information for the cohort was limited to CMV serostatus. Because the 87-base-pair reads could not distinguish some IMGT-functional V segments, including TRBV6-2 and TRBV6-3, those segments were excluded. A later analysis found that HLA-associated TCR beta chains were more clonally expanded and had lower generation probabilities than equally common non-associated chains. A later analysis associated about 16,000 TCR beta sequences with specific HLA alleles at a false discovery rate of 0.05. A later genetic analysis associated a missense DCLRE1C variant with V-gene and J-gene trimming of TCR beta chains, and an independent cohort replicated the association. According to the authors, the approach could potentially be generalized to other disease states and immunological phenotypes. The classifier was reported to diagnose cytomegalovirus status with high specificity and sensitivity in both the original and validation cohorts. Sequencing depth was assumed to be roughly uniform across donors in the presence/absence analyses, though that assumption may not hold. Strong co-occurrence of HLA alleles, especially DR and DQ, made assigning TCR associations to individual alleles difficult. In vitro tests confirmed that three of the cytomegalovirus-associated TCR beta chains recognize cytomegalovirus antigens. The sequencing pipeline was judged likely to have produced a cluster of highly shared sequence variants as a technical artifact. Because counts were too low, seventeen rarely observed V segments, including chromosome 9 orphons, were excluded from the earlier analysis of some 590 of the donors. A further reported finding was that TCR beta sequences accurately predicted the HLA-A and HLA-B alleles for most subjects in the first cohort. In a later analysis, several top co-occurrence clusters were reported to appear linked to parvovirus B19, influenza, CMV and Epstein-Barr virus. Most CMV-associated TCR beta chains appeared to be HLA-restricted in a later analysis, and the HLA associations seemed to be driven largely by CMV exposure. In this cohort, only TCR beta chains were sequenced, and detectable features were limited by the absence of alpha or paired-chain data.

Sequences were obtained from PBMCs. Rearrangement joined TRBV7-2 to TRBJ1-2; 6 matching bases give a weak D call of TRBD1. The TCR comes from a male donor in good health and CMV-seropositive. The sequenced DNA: TGTGCCAGGGAGGGGGGGCGGAACTATGGCTACACCTTC. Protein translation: CAREGGRNYGYTF.